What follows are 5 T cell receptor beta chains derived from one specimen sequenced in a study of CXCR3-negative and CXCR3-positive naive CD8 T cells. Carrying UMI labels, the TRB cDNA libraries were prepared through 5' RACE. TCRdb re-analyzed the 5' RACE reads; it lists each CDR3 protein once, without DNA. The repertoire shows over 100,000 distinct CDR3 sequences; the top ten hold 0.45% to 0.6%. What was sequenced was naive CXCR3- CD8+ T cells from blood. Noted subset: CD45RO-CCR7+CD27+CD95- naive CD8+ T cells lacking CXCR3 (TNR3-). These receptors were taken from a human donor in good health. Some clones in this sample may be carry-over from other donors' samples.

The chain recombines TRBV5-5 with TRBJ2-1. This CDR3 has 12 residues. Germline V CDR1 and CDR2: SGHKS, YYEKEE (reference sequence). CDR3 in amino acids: CASSFLEPEQFF.

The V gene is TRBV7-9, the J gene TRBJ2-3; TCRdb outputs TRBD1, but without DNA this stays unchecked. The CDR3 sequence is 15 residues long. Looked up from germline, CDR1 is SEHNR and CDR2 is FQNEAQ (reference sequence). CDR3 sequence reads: CASSSTGHRPDTQYF.

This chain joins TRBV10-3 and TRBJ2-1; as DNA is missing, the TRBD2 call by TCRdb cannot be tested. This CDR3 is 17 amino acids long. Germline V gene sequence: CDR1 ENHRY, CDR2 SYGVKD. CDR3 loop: CAISGSPGLAGGNEQFF.

CDR3: CAWSVLGGGSTQYF. The chain employs TRBV30 and TRBJ2-3; TCRdb names TRBD1, which stays unverified in the absence of DNA. Germline CDR1 reads GTSNPN; CDR2 reads SVGIG (reference sequence). The CDR3 loop spans 14 amino acids. Supplemented by reference TRBV30 and TRBJ2-3, the full variable domain reads SQTIHQWPATLVQPVGSPLSLECTVEGTSNPNLYWYRQAAGRGLQLLFYSVGIGQISSEVPQNLSASRPQDRQFILSSKKLLLSDSGFYLCAWSVLGGGSTQYFGPGTRLTVL.

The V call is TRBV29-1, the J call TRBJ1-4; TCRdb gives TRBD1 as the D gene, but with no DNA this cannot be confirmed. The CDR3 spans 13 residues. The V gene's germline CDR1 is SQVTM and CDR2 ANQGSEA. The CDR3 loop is CSAVRGLNEKLFF.